Listed below are T cell receptor beta chains from one sample, sequenced in a study of regulatory T cells in long-lasting Graves disease. MiXCR was run by TCRdb on the multiplex PCR reads, yielding one entry per CDR3 protein. Here the sample spans around 450,000 distinct CDR3 sequences, roughly a fifth being singletons. The source material was peripheral blood mononuclear cells (PBMCs), sampled when the disease was refractory, from a patient treated with antithyroid drugs. The receptor set was obtained from a female donor with Graves disease. CDR3s include the opening cysteine and the closing phenylalanine or tryptophan. Each record gives: CDR3 protein, V gene, CDR3 length.

CASSRYGLNTGELFF | TRBV2 | 15
CASSSSGGGLDPLYEQYF | TRBV7-2 | 18
CASSLVVGADEQYF | TRBV7-9 | 14
CSARPRYRGSVIGQPQHF | TRBV20-1 | 18
CASSSILAGVGYEQYF | TRBV7-9 | 16
CSARVEPGQGSPYEQYF | TRBV20-1 | 17
CASRSPGTGYEQYF | TRBV28 | 14
CASSFLGGGQLAERQETQYF | TRBV28 | 20
CAWSVGSSYGYTF | TRBV30 | 13
CASSRGLSYF | TRBV9 | 10
CSAGTIGYEQYF | TRBV20-1 | 12
CASSLVSGTSETYEQYF | TRBV5-1 | 17
CATSRDNAQSEKLFF | TRBV15 | 15
CAWSVSSGTSLHF | TRBV30 | 13
CASSYSGAGDTQYF | TRBV6-5 | 14
CASSTSRVGTYEQYF | TRBV19 | 15
CASSLQPGVTEAFF | TRBV28 | 14
CASSLSSPAMNTEAFF | TRBV27 | 16
CASSTGRLLETQYF | TRBV7-9 | 14
CASSFSWTGTRETQYF | TRBV27 | 16
CATSRVADVNTGELFF | TRBV15 | 16
CASRPGGAGDQPQHF | TRBV6-1 | 15
CAISASSSGANVPTF | TRBV10-3 | 15
CASSFSQTIAEAFF | TRBV5-6 | 14
CASVGAGQPQHF | TRBV9 | 12
CASSVAGLGVLPLRGELFF | TRBV9 | 19
CASSEWLEGYGGELFF | TRBV6-1 | 16